This T cell receptor beta chain comes out of a study of blood T cells in healthy people across ages. Findings of the study overall: It was held that the diversity estimates obtained from one million T cells were underestimates. Naive CD4+ cells and diversity were both higher in long-lived donors than in aged donors.

A J-beta primer mix and a sample-barcoded 5' primer were used in a second PCR of about 7 to 12 cycles. A single record per CDR3 protein comes from TCRdb applying MiXCR to the 5' RACE reads. The repertoire includes 1.5 million to 2 million distinct CDR3 sequences, roughly 30% of them detected once, and approximately 7.7% sits in the top ten. Germline CDR1 is SEHNR and CDR2 is FQNEAQ (reference sequence). CDR3 size: 14 residues. At least 6.5 million PBMCs were isolated per sample. This clonotype was seen more than once but under ten times. The antigen is unknown. One junction end disagrees with the germline gene, perhaps due to a read error.

The genes are TRBV7-9 and TRBJ2-1, with D perhaps TRBD1 or TRBD2 (6 bases each). Sequencing was carried out using blood. The source of this sequence is a woman aged 25 to 39 in good health. The CDR3 here is CASLKGGPYNVQFF. DNA for the CDR3: TGTGCCAGCTTAAAGGGGGGACCCTACAATGTGCAGTTCTTC.